A single sample is the source of the 24 T cell receptor beta chains below, sequenced in a study of blood T cell repertoires in COVID-19. Produced via immunoSEQ multiplex PCR; TCRdb's table is partial and in-frame only. This sample has tens of thousands of clones, with approximately 86% found just once. The sequenced sample consisted of peripheral blood. These receptors all stem from a woman older than 75 with acute or convalescent COVID-19.

The chain is built from TRBV21-1 and TRBJ1-3; the D call in the table, TRBD1, was not verified against the DNA. TRBV21-1 has pseudogene status. The CDR3 runs to 16 residues. CDR3 nucleotide sequence: TGTGCCAGCACCAATCCGGGACAGGGTATTGGAAACACCATATATTTT. Its protein is CASTNPGQGIGNTIYF.

The chain recombines TRBV4-3 with TRBJ1-4, with D perhaps TRBD1 (5 bases). Germline-derived CDR1 and CDR2 are LGHNA and YSLEER. The germline V and J ends were trimmed by 6 bases and 4 bases, with 9 bases remaining between them. This CDR3 has 13 residues. The chain's CDR3 is CASRRQLNEKLFF. The CDR3 DNA reads as TGCGCCAGCAGACGACAGCTTAATGAAAAACTGTTTTTT.

Turning to this clone: Other nucleotide sequences from this sample produce the same CDR3. The chain couples TRBV7-9 to TRBJ2-7, with TRBD2 identical over 9 bases. V trimming: 3 bases; J trimming: 5 bases; junction bases outside the gene matches: 5. The CDR3 runs to 14 residues. Germline CDR1 and CDR2: SEHNR and FQNEAQ (reference sequence). The DNA of the CDR3 is TGTGCCAGCAGCTTGTTAGCGGGAGTAAACGAGCAGTACTTC. Translated, it gives CASSLLAGVNEQYF.

The rearrangement joins TRBV5-1 to TRBJ2-5, with D possibly being TRBD1 (5 bases). Trimming removed 0 bases from V and 1 base from J, with 10 bases in between. The length of the CDR3 is 15 residues. Germline loops: CDR1 SGHRS, CDR2 YFSETQ. The CDR3 DNA reads as TGCGCCAGCAGCTTGGCAGGGCAAGTCCAAGAGACCCAGTACTTC. It specifies CASSLAGQVQETQYF. The full variable domain, in which reference TRBV5-1 and TRBJ2-5 provide the parts outside the CDR3, is KAGVTQTPRYLIKTRGQQVTLSCSPISGHRSVSWYQQTPGQGLQFLFEYFSETQRNKGNFPGRFSGRQFSNSRSEMNVSTLELGDSALYLCASSLAGQVQETQYFGPGTRLLVL.

The chain recombines TRBV11-3 with TRBJ2-7; D call uncertain. Germline V lookup: CDR1 SGHNT, CDR2 YENEEA. V was clipped by 10 bases and J by 9 bases, with 10 bases between them. The CDR3 is made up of 9 amino acids. CDR3 sequence: CAIEFGQYF. In DNA, the CDR3 is TGTGCCATCGAATTCGGGCAGTACTTC.

This rearrangement joins TRBV7-6 to TRBJ2-5; D is ambiguous. Germline assignment: CDR1 SGHVS and CDR2 FNYEAQ. Between the trimmed V and J ends, which lost 4 bases and 2 bases, there was a span of 8 bases. This CDR3 spans 13 amino acids. CDR3 nucleotide sequence: TGTGCCAGCAGCTCCATAGCTCAAGAGACCCAGTACTTC. It translates to CASSSIAQETQYF.

The rearrangement uses TRBV11-2 and TRBJ1-4; D not certain. There are 17 residues in the CDR3. V gave up 5 bases and J gave up 0 bases, with 16 bases separating them. CDR1 is SGHAT and CDR2 is FQNNGV in the germline V gene. CDR3 in amino acids: CASSLRLAGTTNEKLFF. CDR3 bases: TGTGCCAGCAGCCTCCGACTTGCCGGGACAACTAATGAAAAACTGTTTTTT.

The CDR3 bases are TGTGCCAGCAGCTTGGACAGGGGGAACTACGAGCAGTACTTC. It encodes CASSLDRGNYEQYF. The chain combines TRBV5-4 with TRBJ2-7, with 8 positions matching TRBD1. V dropped 0 bases and J dropped 3; count of bases not matched to a gene: 2. The CDR3 is 14 residues long. Germline CDR1 reads SGHNT; CDR2 reads YYREEE (reference sequence).

This clone was counted once. The chain carries TRBV4-2 and TRBJ2-5; TRBD2 is a possible D gene (6 bases). Trimming cost V 0 bases and J 5 bases, with 13 bases left between them. This CDR3 is 15 amino acids long. Looked up from germline, CDR1 is LGHNA and CDR2 is YNFKEQ. Here the CDR3 reads CASSQDRAGPETQYF. CDR3 DNA sequence: TGTGCCAGCAGCCAAGATAGGGCGGGGCCGGAGACCCAGTACTTC.

V gene TRBV6-5 combines with J gene TRBJ1-1; D ambiguous. This CDR3 contains 14 residues. Germline CDR1 is MNHEY and CDR2 is SVGAGI. V lost 2 bases and J 0 bases, leaving 7 bases between the germline ends. The CDR3 protein is CASSYQVMNTEAFF. For the CDR3, the DNA is TGTGCCAGCAGTTACCAGGTCATGAACACTGAAGCTTTCTTT.

This clone has a handful of counts. The CDR3 end shows no conserved phenylalanine or tryptophan, and so a read error is likely. It is unclear where the CDR3 begins or ends on the DNA, so no DNA is shown, and the CDR3 is as TCRdb lists it. The chain uses TRBV6-5 and TRBJ1-2; the table calls TRBD1, which could not be checked here. Germline V CDR1 and CDR2: MNHEY, SVGAGI. The CDR3 sequence runs 13 residues, both termini included. The CDR3 loop is CASRGPGQGKWRS.

This clone appeared once. The V gene is TRBV24-1, the J gene TRBJ2-7, with TRBD2 matching 10 bases. With V trimmed by 4 bases and J by 4 bases, 9 bases remained unmatched. This CDR3 spans 16 amino acids. Germline V gene data show CDR1 as KGHDR and CDR2 as SFDVKD. Written as DNA, the CDR3 is TGTGCCACCAGTGACGGACTAGCGGAGACCTCTTACGAGCAGTACTTC. Amino acids: CATSDGLAETSYEQYF.

The rearrangement joins TRBV30 to TRBJ2-3, with TRBD2 matching 11 bases. Germline V gene lookup returns CDR1 GTSNPN and CDR2 SVGIG (reference sequence). The V and J ends lost 5 bases and 3 bases, in that order; junction bases with no gene match: 4. The CDR3 length is 14 residues. CDR3 region: CAWDRLAGTDTQYF. CDR3 in DNA: TGTGCCTGGGACCGACTAGCGGGAACAGATACGCAGTATTTT.

V usage is TRBV12-3 or TRBV12-4 and J usage is TRBJ2-4, with D perhaps TRBD2 (6 bases). This CDR3 has 13 residues. Trimming removed 1 base at V and 7 bases at J, with 8 bases between. For the CDR3, the DNA is TGTGCCAGCAGTTTAGTACTAGCTAACATTCAGTACTTC. This encodes CASSLVLANIQYF.

This chain uses TRBV12-5 with TRBJ2-2, with 9 bases aligning to TRBD1. CDR1 and CDR2 (germline): LGHNT, FRNRAP. The CDR3 length is 15 residues. V trimming: 6 bases; J trimming: 5 bases; junction bases outside the gene matches: 7. The CDR3 sequence: CASGPDRGYTGELFF. The DNA for the CDR3 is TGTGCTAGTGGACCGGACAGGGGATATACCGGGGAGCTGTTTTTT.

This chain links TRBV7-2 with TRBJ2-3, with 11 bases lining up with TRBD2. This CDR3 has 18 residues. In germline, CDR1 is SGHTA, CDR2 FQGNSA. The J segment lost 0 bases and the V segment lost 5 bases, leaving 10 bases of the junction unmatched. The CDR3 nucleotides read TGTGCCAGCAGCGCCGGGACTAGCGGTCCCCTTAGCACAGATACGCAGTATTTT. This encodes CASSAGTSGPLSTDTQYF.

Many counts were recorded for this clone. The chain has TRBV11-2 and TRBJ1-1; 8 bases agree with TRBD1. This CDR3 region has 14 residues. CDR1 is SGHAT and CDR2 is FQNNGV in the germline V gene. V dropped 3 bases and J dropped 3; count of bases not matched to a gene: 3. CDR3 bases: TGTGCCAGCAGCTTCACACAGGGGGACACTGAAGCTTTCTTT. This codes for CASSFTQGDTEAFF.

The sample holds one count of this clone. The chain joins TRBV7-2 to TRBJ2-2; no definite D call. Looked up from germline, CDR1 is SGHTA and CDR2 is FQGNSA. The V end was cut by 2 bases, the J end by 1 base, with 11 bases between. The CDR3 loop spans 16 amino acids. CDR3 in amino acids: CASSLSSPGNTGELFF. The CDR3 DNA reads as TGTGCCAGCAGCTTATCGTCCCCCGGGAACACCGGGGAGCTGTTTTTT.

The V gene is TRBV7-9, the J gene TRBJ2-7; 9 bases line up with TRBD2. Germline V lookup: CDR1 SEHNR, CDR2 FQNEAQ (reference sequence). The CDR3 consists of 17 residues. With 5 bases clipped from V and 4 bases from J, the junction kept 15 bases outside the gene matches. This chain's CDR3 is CASSGSRNSGSLYEQYF. For the CDR3, the DNA is TGTGCCAGCAGCGGAAGCCGGAATAGCGGGAGTTTGTACGAGCAGTACTTC.

CDR3 region: CASSRDLPYEQYF. The CDR3 DNA reads TGTGCCAGCAGTCGGGACTTGCCCTACGAGCAGTACTTC. The chain carries TRBV3-1 (or the pseudogene TRBV3-2) and TRBJ2-7, with a weak D call TRBD2 (6 bases). The V gene lost 6 bases and the J gene lost 2 bases, with 11 bases spanning the gap. This CDR3 comprises 13 residues. Germline V gives CDR1 LGHDT, CDR2 YNNKEL (reference sequence).

CDR3 amino acids: CASSPPLRTGGVGNEQFF. The CDR3 nucleotides are TGTGCCAGCTCACCTCCCTTGAGGACAGGGGGGGTCGGCAATGAGCAGTTCTTC. J is TRBJ2-1 and V is TRBV18; 10 bases match TRBD1. Germline V gives CDR1 KGHSH, CDR2 LQKENI. V gave up 3 bases and J gave up 6 bases; unmatched junction bases: 14. The CDR3 runs 18 residues.

This rearrangement joins TRBV4-3 to TRBJ2-7, with a weak D call TRBD2 (6 bases). The CDR3 runs to 14 residues. The V end was cut by 1 base, the J end by 3 bases, with 10 bases between. Germline CDR1 reads LGHNA; CDR2 reads YSLEER. CDR3 sequence (DNA): TGCGCCAGCAGCCAAGGACTAGAACACTACGAGCAGTACTTC. Its protein product is CASSQGLEHYEQYF.

The rearrangement links TRBV19 to TRBJ2-2; D not certain. CDR3 size: 13 residues. V lost 4 bases and J lost 3, with 6 bases in between. The germline gives CDR1 LNHDA, CDR2 SQIVND (reference sequence). This CDR3 is CASSRGDTGELFF. DNA for the CDR3: TGTGCCAGTAGTAGAGGAGACACCGGGGAGCTGTTTTTT.

This chain links TRBV11-2 with TRBJ2-3; 12 nucleotides match TRBD2. This CDR3 region has 17 residues. In germline, CDR1 is SGHAT, CDR2 FQNNGV. Trimming removed 1 base from V and 4 bases from J; junction bases left unmatched: 6. The CDR3 bases are TGTGCCAGCAGCTTAGGGCTAGCGGGAGGGATTGCAGATACGCAGTATTTT. It translates to CASSLGLAGGIADTQYF.